Listed below are T cell receptor beta chains from one sample, sequenced in a study of blood T cells in healthy people across ages. TCRdb re-derived calls from the 5' RACE reads in MiXCR, one entry per CDR3 protein. Among roughly 1,300,000 distinct CDR3 sequences listed, approximately 63% were seen once. The specimen sequenced was blood. These receptors were taken from a man younger than 30 in good health. The CDR3 runs from the conserved cysteine through the conserved F or W. Each record gives: V gene, CDR3 protein.

V: TRBV6-5; CDR3: CASSYKGAGAFF
V: TRBV21-1; CDR3: CASSKVLTALAKNIQYF
V: TRBV29-1; CDR3: CSVMTSIYEQYF
V: TRBV4-1; CDR3: CASSQRGREGVKNIQYF
V: TRBV12-3/TRBV12-4; CDR3: CASTQGVRTGELFF
V: TRBV29-1; CDR3: CSVRVTSGRIETQYF
V: TRBV14; CDR3: CASSLRAGTGTNSPLHF
V: TRBV7-9; CDR3: CASTRTVDRVRYEQYF
V: TRBV6-4; CDR3: CASKGQTTDTQYF
V: TRBV4-1; CDR3: CASSQPTGAWEKLFF
V: TRBV18; CDR3: CASSPYHDNEQFF
V: TRBV7-9; CDR3: CASSLGEEGGYGYTF
V: TRBV9; CDR3: CASSVGVGPNSNQPQHF
V: TRBV6-1; CDR3: CASIRGASNQPQHF
V: TRBV4-1; CDR3: CASSQIQGAHGYTF
V: TRBV4-1; CDR3: CASRSGRADTDTQYF
V: TRBV20-1; CDR3: CSAQSRGGDYTDTQYF